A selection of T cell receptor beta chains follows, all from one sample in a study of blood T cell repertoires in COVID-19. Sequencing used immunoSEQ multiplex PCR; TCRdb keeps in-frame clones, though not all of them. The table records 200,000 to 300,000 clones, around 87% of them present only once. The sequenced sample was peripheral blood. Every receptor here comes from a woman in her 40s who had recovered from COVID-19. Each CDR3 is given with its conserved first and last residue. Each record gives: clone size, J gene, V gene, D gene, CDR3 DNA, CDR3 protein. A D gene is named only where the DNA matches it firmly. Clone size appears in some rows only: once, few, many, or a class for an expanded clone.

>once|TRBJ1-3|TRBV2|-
TGTGCCAGCCGTCAGGGTGCTGGAAACACCATATATTTT
CASRQGAGNTIYF
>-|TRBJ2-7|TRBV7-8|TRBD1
TGTGCCAGCAGCTTACGGCGACCGGGACAGGGCTCCCACGAGCAGTACTTC
CASSLRRPGQGSHEQYF
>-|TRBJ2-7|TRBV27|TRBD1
TGTGCCAGCAGTTTAAGGGACAGGATCTCCTACGAGCAGTACTTC
CASSLRDRISYEQYF
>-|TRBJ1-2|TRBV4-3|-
TGCGCCAGCAGCCAAGATCGGTTCGAGAGGGGGAATGGCTACACCTTC
CASSQDRFERGNGYTF
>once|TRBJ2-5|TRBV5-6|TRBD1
TGTGCCAGCAGCCGATCCGGGACAGGGCAAGAGACCCAGTACTTC
CASSRSGTGQETQYF
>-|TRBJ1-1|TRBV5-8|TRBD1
TGTGCCAGCAGCTTGGACAGGGGAAGGACTGAAGCTTTCTTT
CASSLDRGRTEAFF
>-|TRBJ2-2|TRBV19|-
TGTGCCAGTACCCTTGGGCGTATGAACACCGGGGAGCTGTTTTTT
CASTLGRMNTGELFF
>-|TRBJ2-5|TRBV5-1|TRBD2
TGCGCCAGCAGCTCTGGTGGTAGCGGGGGGGCCTTGGAGACCCAGTACTTC
CASSSGGSGGALETQYF
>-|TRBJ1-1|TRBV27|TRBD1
TGTGCCAGCAGTATACAGGGGGCCGGGGACACTGAAGCTTTCTTT
CASSIQGAGDTEAFF
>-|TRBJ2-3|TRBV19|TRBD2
TGTGCCAGTAGTGGTACTAGCGGGGGGGGCACAGATACGCAGTATTTT
CASSGTSGGGTDTQYF
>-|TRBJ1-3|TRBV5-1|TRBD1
TGCGCCAGCAGCTTGGGCCCTCGGACAGGAGGCTCTGGAAACACCATATATTTT
CASSLGPRTGGSGNTIYF
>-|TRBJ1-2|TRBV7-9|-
TGTGCCAGCAGCTTACTGACCCTCCCAGGTGGTGGCTACACCTTC
CASSLLTLPGGGYTF
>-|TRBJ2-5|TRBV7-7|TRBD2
TGTGCTAGCAGCAGAGGGTCGGGACTAGCGGTCCAAGAGACCCAGTACTTC
CASSRGSGLAVQETQYF
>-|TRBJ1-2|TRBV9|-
TGTGCCAGCAGCGCTCCGGGACTCACGGATTATGGCTACACCTTC
CASSAPGLTDYGYTF
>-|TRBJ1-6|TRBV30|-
TGTGCCTGGAGCCTTACCGGGGTCGGTTCACCCCTCCACTTT
CAWSLTGVGSPLHF
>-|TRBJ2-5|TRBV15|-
TGTGCCACCAGCAGTACCGCACAGGATAGGGGGGAGACCCAGTACTTC
CATSSTAQDRGETQYF
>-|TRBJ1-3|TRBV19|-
TGTGCCAGTAGTTGGCAGGGCTCATCTGGAAACACCATATATTTT
CASSWQGSSGNTIYF
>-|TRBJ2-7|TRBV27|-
TGTGCCAGCAGTTCCGGGGGAGCCTACGAGCAGTACTTC
CASSSGGAYEQYF
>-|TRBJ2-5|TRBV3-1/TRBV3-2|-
TGTGCCAGCAGCCAAGATACGCCCGGAGAGACCCAGTACTTC
CASSQDTPGETQYF
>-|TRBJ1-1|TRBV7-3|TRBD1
TGTGCCAGCAGCCCCGGGACAGCGAACACTGAAGCTTTCTTT
CASSPGTANTEAFF
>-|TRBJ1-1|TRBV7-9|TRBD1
TGTGCCAGCAGCCCCGTGGACAGGGAGTACACTGAAGCTTTCTTT
CASSPVDREYTEAFF
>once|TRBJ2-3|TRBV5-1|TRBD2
TGCGCCAGCAGCTTTAATAGCGGGGGGGCCGCAGATACGCAGTATTTT
CASSFNSGGAADTQYF
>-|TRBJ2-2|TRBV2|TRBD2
TGTGCCAGCAGTGGGACTAGCGGGGGGGCCACCGGGGAGCTGTTTTTT
CASSGTSGGATGELFF
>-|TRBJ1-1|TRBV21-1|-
TGTGCCAGCAGCATTCGCCGTCAGGGGAACACTGAAGCTTTCTTT
CASSIRRQGNTEAFF
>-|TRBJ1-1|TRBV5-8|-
TGTGCCAGCAGCCTTGTAGAGGCAGGGTTGACTGAAGCTTTCTTT
CASSLVEAGLTEAFF
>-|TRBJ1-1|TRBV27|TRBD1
TGTGCCAGCATTCGACCGGGACAGGGGTTGAACACTGAAGCTTTCTTT
CASIRPGQGLNTEAFF
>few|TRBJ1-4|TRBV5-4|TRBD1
TGTGCCAGCAGCTTGGCAGGGACAGGGGCCGAAAAACTGTTTTTT
CASSLAGTGAEKLFF
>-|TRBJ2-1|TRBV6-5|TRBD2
TGTGCCAGCAGAAGACTAGCGGGGGACAATGAGCAGTTCTTC
CASRRLAGDNEQFF
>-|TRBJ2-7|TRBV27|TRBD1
TGTGCCGTTAGGACAGGCTACGAGCAGTACTTC
CAVRTGYEQYF
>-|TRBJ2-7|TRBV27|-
TGTGCCAGCGCCCTGGCGGATAACTACGAGCAGTACTTC
CASALADNYEQYF
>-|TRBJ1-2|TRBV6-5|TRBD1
TGTGCCAGCAGAAGAGGACAGGGGGTGGGGTATGGCTACACCTTC
CASRRGQGVGYGYTF
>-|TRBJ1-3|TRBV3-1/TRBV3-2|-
TGTGCCAGCAGCCCGGGACATGATCCCTTATACACCATATATTTT
CASSPGHDPLYTIYF
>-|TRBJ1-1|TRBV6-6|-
TGTGCCAGCAGTTACCCGTCGAGGGGGAGCGAAGCTTTCTTT
CASSYPSRGSEAFF
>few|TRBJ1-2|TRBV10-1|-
TGCGCCAGTAGGCCGGGACTTAGAAACTATGGCTACACCTTC
CASRPGLRNYGYTF
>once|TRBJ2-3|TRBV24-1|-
TGTGCCACCAGTGATCCCCCGACAGATACGCAGTATTTT
CATSDPPTDTQYF
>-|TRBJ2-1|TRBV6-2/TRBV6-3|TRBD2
TGTGCCAGCAGTCTACTCGCCCGCGGGGGAGCCCACTACAATGAGCAGTTCTTC
CASSLLARGGAHYNEQFF
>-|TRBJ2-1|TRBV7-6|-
TGTGCCAGCAGCTTAGAGCCAGCTAGGCTATACAATGAGCAGTTCTTC
CASSLEPARLYNEQFF
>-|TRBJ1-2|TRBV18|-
TGTGCCAGCTCACCACTCTCAGGTGATAACTATGGCTACACCTTC
CASSPLSGDNYGYTF
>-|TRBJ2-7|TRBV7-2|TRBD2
TGTGCCAGCAGCTCATCGGGGGGTTTGGGATACGAGCAGTACTTC
CASSSSGGLGYEQYF
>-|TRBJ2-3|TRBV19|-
TGTGCCAGTAGTATCCCAAACACAGATACGCAGTATTTT
CASSIPNTDTQYF
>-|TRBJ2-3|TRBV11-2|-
TGTGCCAGCAGCTTACGTAACAGGGATCTCACAGATACGCAGTATTTT
CASSLRNRDLTDTQYF
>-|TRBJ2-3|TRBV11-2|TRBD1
TGTGCCAGCAGCCTCGGGACAGGGGTCCCAGATACGCAGTATTTT
CASSLGTGVPDTQYF
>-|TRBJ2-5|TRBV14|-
TGTGCCAGCAGCCAAGTTCGCGGAGCGTTTGAGACCCAGTACTTC
CASSQVRGAFETQYF
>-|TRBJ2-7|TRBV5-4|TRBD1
TGTGCCAGCAGCTCCCGGACAGGGGGATTCTCCTACGAGCAGTACTTC
CASSSRTGGFSYEQYF
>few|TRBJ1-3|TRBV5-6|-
TGTGCCAGCAGCTTGCGGACAGCACTCAGAAACACCATATATTTT
CASSLRTALRNTIYF
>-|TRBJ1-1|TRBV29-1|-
TGCAGCGTTTGGCGAGGGCGAGACACTGAAGCTTTCTTT
CSVWRGRDTEAFF
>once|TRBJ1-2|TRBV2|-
TGTGCCAGCAGTCCGGACAGCTATGGCTACACCTTC
CASSPDSYGYTF
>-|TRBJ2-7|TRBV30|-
TGTGCCTGGAGTTATCAGGGGATTTACGAGCAGTACTTC
CAWSYQGIYEQYF